These T cell receptor beta chains were read from a single sample in a study of blood T cell repertoires in COVID-19. The data were produced by immunoSEQ multiplex PCR, yet TCRdb's version contains in-frame clones alone and is incomplete. Among more than 150,000 clones, roughly 84% were seen once, and the ten largest hold around 6.5%. Material: PBMCs or T cells enriched from blood (not recorded which). The receptors were sampled from a woman aged 50 to 60 who had recovered from COVID-19. CDR3s include the opening cysteine and the closing phenylalanine or tryptophan. A D gene is named only where the DNA matches it firmly. The listing skips clone size in some rows; elsewhere it reads once, few, many or a size class.

d_call: TRBD2
j_call: TRBJ2-1
v_call: TRBV27
clone_size: NA
cdr3_nt: TGTGCCAGCAGTTCTAGCGGGAGAGTCGGCAATGAGCAGTTCTTC
cdr3_aa: CASSSSGRVGNEQFF

d_call: TRBD2
j_call: TRBJ2-1
v_call: TRBV7-8
clone_size: NA
cdr3_nt: TGTGCCAGCAGCTTAGGGGTAGCGGGAGGGGGAAATGAGCAGTTCTTC
cdr3_aa: CASSLGVAGGGNEQFF

d_call: NA
j_call: TRBJ1-4
v_call: TRBV5-1
clone_size: NA
cdr3_nt: TGCGCCAGCAGCGGACTGAATGAAAAACTGTTTTTT
cdr3_aa: CASSGLNEKLFF

d_call: NA
j_call: TRBJ2-1
v_call: TRBV2
clone_size: once
cdr3_nt: TGTGCCAGCAGTCGCCGAGGGAGCTCCAACTCCTACAATGAGCAGTTCTTC
cdr3_aa: CASSRRGSSNSYNEQFF

d_call: NA
j_call: TRBJ1-1
v_call: TRBV4-3
clone_size: NA
cdr3_nt: TGCGCCAGCAGCCAAGATTGGGAGATGAACACTGAAGCTTTCTTT
cdr3_aa: CASSQDWEMNTEAFF

d_call: NA
j_call: TRBJ2-5
v_call: TRBV29-1
clone_size: NA
cdr3_nt: TGCAGCGTCCGTACCCCAGGGGACCCACAAGAGACCCAGTACTTC
cdr3_aa: CSVRTPGDPQETQYF

d_call: TRBD1
j_call: TRBJ1-1
v_call: TRBV7-2
clone_size: NA
cdr3_nt: TGTGCCAGCAGCTCGTGGGACAGCCCGAACACTGAAGCTTTCTTT
cdr3_aa: CASSSWDSPNTEAFF

d_call: NA
j_call: TRBJ1-1
v_call: TRBV6-6
clone_size: NA
cdr3_nt: TGTGCCAGCAGTTACGGGCTTTCCGCTGAAGCTTTCTTT
cdr3_aa: CASSYGLSAEAFF

d_call: NA
j_call: TRBJ1-1
v_call: TRBV3-1/TRBV3-2
clone_size: NA
cdr3_nt: TGTGCCAGCAGCCTGCGGAGGAACACTGAAGCTTTCTTT
cdr3_aa: CASSLRRNTEAFF

d_call: TRBD1
j_call: TRBJ1-6
v_call: TRBV27
clone_size: once
cdr3_nt: TGTGCCTCCGCGGACAGGGTAAATTCACCCCTCCACTTT
cdr3_aa: CASADRVNSPLHF

d_call: NA
j_call: TRBJ2-3
v_call: TRBV13
clone_size: NA
cdr3_nt: TGTGCCAGCAGCCTTGGGACTGTCAGCCCAGATACGCAGTATTTT
cdr3_aa: CASSLGTVSPDTQYF

d_call: NA
j_call: TRBJ2-1
v_call: TRBV12-3/TRBV12-4
clone_size: NA
cdr3_nt: TGTGCCAGCAGGGCGACTACTTACAATGAGCAGTTCTTC
cdr3_aa: CASRATTYNEQFF

d_call: NA
j_call: TRBJ1-5
v_call: TRBV23-1
clone_size: NA
cdr3_nt: TGCGCCAGCAGTCGTAAAGAGGCCCAGCATTTT
cdr3_aa: CASSRKEAQHF

d_call: TRBD2
j_call: TRBJ2-1
v_call: TRBV6-2/TRBV6-3
clone_size: NA
cdr3_nt: TGTGCCAGCAGTACCGGAGTGGGAGGGCCGAATGAGCAGTTCTTC
cdr3_aa: CASSTGVGGPNEQFF

d_call: TRBD2
j_call: TRBJ2-1
v_call: TRBV3-1/TRBV3-2
clone_size: once
cdr3_nt: TGTGCCAGCAACCCTAGCGGTAGCTCCTACAATGAGCAGTTCTTC
cdr3_aa: CASNPSGSSYNEQFF

d_call: TRBD1
j_call: TRBJ2-2
v_call: TRBV7-8
clone_size: NA
cdr3_nt: TGTGCCAGCAGTCTAAGGTCCGGACAGGGGAACACCGGGGAGCTGTTTTTT
cdr3_aa: CASSLRSGQGNTGELFF

d_call: NA
j_call: TRBJ2-1
v_call: TRBV30
clone_size: NA
cdr3_nt: TGTGCCTGGAGTGTACAGCGGCTAAAGCAGTTCTTC
cdr3_aa: CAWSVQRLKQFF

d_call: TRBD2
j_call: TRBJ2-7
v_call: TRBV7-9
clone_size: NA
cdr3_nt: TGTGCCAGCAGCAGAACAAAACTAGCGGGGGCCTACGAGCAGTACTTC
cdr3_aa: CASSRTKLAGAYEQYF

d_call: NA
j_call: TRBJ1-2
v_call: TRBV28
clone_size: NA
cdr3_nt: TGTGCCAGCAGTTTATTATGGCAGGGAGGTTCTAACTATGGCTACACCTTC
cdr3_aa: CASSLLWQGGSNYGYTF

d_call: NA
j_call: TRBJ1-2
v_call: TRBV7-9
clone_size: few
cdr3_nt: TGTGCCAGCAGCTTAGAGGCGCGGTTAAATGGCTACACCTTC
cdr3_aa: CASSLEARLNGYTF

d_call: NA
j_call: TRBJ1-2
v_call: TRBV14
clone_size: once
cdr3_nt: TGTGCCAGCAGCCAAAAACCTACGGAATTCCAGGGGAAGTATGGCTACACCTTC
cdr3_aa: CASSQKPTEFQGKYGYTF

d_call: TRBD1
j_call: TRBJ2-7
v_call: TRBV19
clone_size: once
cdr3_nt: TGTGCCAGTAGTCGCGGACAGGGAACTCCCTACGAGCAGTACTTC
cdr3_aa: CASSRGQGTPYEQYF

d_call: TRBD1
j_call: TRBJ2-2
v_call: TRBV19
clone_size: NA
cdr3_nt: TGTGCCAGTACCCTCGACGGGACAGACCCAAACACCGGGGAGCTGTTTTTT
cdr3_aa: CASTLDGTDPNTGELFF

d_call: NA
j_call: TRBJ1-1
v_call: TRBV21-1
clone_size: NA
cdr3_nt: TGTGCCAGCAGCAAAACCCCCATGTCTGGAAGGAGCATTTCGGATGAAGCTTTCTTT
cdr3_aa: CASSKTPMSGRSISDEAFF

d_call: TRBD2
j_call: TRBJ2-3
v_call: TRBV27
clone_size: NA
cdr3_nt: TGTGCCAGCGGGAGCGGGAGTCCACCTCAAGATACGCAGTATTTT
cdr3_aa: CASGSGSPPQDTQYF

d_call: TRBD2
j_call: TRBJ2-1
v_call: TRBV7-9
clone_size: NA
cdr3_nt: TGTGCCAGCAGCTTAGGGACTAGCGGGAATAATGAGCAGTTCTTC
cdr3_aa: CASSLGTSGNNEQFF

d_call: TRBD1
j_call: TRBJ1-1
v_call: TRBV5-6
clone_size: NA
cdr3_nt: TGTGCCAGCAGCCAAGGGACAGGGGGAGGTTTTGGTGAAGCTTTCTTT
cdr3_aa: CASSQGTGGGFGEAFF

d_call: TRBD2
j_call: TRBJ2-7
v_call: TRBV7-8
clone_size: NA
cdr3_nt: TGTGCCAGCAGCTTAGACCGGGAGGGAGCCCGCTACGAGCAGTACTTC
cdr3_aa: CASSLDREGARYEQYF

d_call: TRBD1
j_call: TRBJ2-1
v_call: TRBV2
clone_size: NA
cdr3_nt: TGTGCCAGCAGCCCGGGACAGTCCCCCTACAATGAGCAGTTCTTC
cdr3_aa: CASSPGQSPYNEQFF

d_call: TRBD1
j_call: TRBJ1-1
v_call: TRBV6-5
clone_size: NA
cdr3_nt: TGTGCCAGCAGCTTGACAGGGATAAACACTGAAGCTTTCTTT
cdr3_aa: CASSLTGINTEAFF

d_call: NA
j_call: TRBJ2-1
v_call: TRBV10-2
clone_size: NA
cdr3_nt: TGCGCCAGCAGTGGGGCCGGGACTCCCGGCAATGAGCAGTTCTTC
cdr3_aa: CASSGAGTPGNEQFF